This TCR beta chain derives from a study of Graves' ophthalmopathy and Graves' hyperthyroidism. Other autoimmune diseases, uncontrolled infections, pregnancy or lactation ruled patients out of participation. As diagnostic evidence, clinical symptoms, serum thyroxine, TRAb, thyroid ultrasound and orbital computed tomography were relied upon. Findings of the study overall: In separating ophthalmopathy from stable hyperthyroidism, a 13-signature model achieved approximately 91% sensitivity and 81.08% specificity.

With regard to this clonotype: Its antigen is as yet unknown.

The study amplified TCR beta CDR3 regions using RNA transcripts. HTBI-primed first-round RT-PCR preceded second-round multiplex PCR. TCRdb re-derived calls from the multiplex PCR reads in MiXCR, one entry per CDR3 protein. The table includes 1 million to 1.3 million distinct CDR3 sequences, about 35% detected once. The TCR was taken from an adult man with Graves' hyperthyroidism. The specimen sequenced was peripheral blood or thyroid tissue (not recorded which).

The CDR3 DNA reads TGCAGCGGGGGACAGGGGGGTAATGAGCAGTTCTTC. It codes for CSGGQGGNEQFF. This chain links TRBV29-1 with TRBJ2-7; 11 bases match TRBD1. With the DNA end fitting TRBJ2-1 better, the J assignment may be wrong. The germline gives CDR1 SQVTM, CDR2 ANQGSEA. The CDR3 contains 12 residues.